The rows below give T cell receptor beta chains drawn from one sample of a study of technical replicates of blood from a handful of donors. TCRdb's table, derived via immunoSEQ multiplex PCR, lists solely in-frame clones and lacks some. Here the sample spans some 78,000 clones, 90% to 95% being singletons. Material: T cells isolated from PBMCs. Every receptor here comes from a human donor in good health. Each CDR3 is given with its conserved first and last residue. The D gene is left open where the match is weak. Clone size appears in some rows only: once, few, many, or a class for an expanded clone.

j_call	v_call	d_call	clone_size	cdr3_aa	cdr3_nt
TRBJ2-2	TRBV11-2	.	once	CASSLVPSANTGELFF	TGTGCCAGCAGCTTAGTACCTAGCGCGAACACCGGGGAGCTGTTTTTT
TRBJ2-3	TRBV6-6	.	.	CASTREGDTQYF	TGTGCCAGCACCAGAGAGGGAGATACGCAGTATTTT
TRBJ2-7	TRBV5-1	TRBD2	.	CASSLPLAGVSEQYF	TGCGCCAGCAGCCTACCCCTAGCGGGAGTATCCGAGCAGTACTTC
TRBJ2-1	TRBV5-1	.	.	CASSLGGDYNEQFF	TGCGCCAGCAGCTTAGGGGGAGATTACAATGAGCAGTTCTTC
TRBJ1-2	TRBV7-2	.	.	CASSLQGGYGYTF	TGTGCCAGCAGCTTACAGGGTGGCTATGGCTACACCTTC
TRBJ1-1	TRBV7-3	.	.	CASSPSMNTEAFF	TGTGCCAGCAGCCCTAGTATGAACACTGAAGCTTTCTTT
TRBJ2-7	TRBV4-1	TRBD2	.	CASSQEARRLADYEQYF	TGCGCCAGCAGCCAAGAAGCTCGGAGACTAGCGGACTACGAGCAGTACTTC
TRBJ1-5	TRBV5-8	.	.	CASTGGVILGVTGNQHF	TGTGCCAGTACCGGTGGGGTGATCTTAGGGGTAACAGGGAACCAGCATTTT
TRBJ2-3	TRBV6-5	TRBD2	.	CASSYSGTSGSKQYF	TGTGCCAGCAGTTACTCCGGGACTAGCGGGAGTAAGCAGTATTTT
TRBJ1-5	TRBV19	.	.	CASSKLREHQPQHF	TGTGCCAGTAGTAAACTCCGAGAGCATCAGCCCCAGCATTTT
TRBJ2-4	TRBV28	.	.	CASSDPGLASKNIQYF	TGTGCCAGCAGTGACCCGGGCCTAGCATCCAAAAACATTCAGTACTTC
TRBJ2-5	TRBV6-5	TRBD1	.	CASTDRLGETQYF	TGTGCCAGCACGGACAGGCTCGGAGAGACCCAGTACTTC
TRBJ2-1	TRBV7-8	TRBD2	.	CASSSLRPGLADTYNEQFF	TGTGCCAGCAGCTCCCTGAGACCGGGACTAGCGGACACCTACAATGAGCAGTTCTTC
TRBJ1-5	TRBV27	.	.	CASSSIRGTPANQPQHF	TGTGCCAGCAGTTCAATCAGAGGGACACCTGCAAATCAGCCCCAGCATTTT
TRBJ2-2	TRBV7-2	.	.	CASSPPRAGKISGELFF	TGTGCCAGCAGCCCACCCCGGGCCGGGAAGATATCCGGGGAGCTGTTTTTT
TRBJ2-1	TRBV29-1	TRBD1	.	CSVELGDSFNEQFF	TGCAGCGTTGAATTAGGGGACAGTTTCAATGAGCAGTTCTTC
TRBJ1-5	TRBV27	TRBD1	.	CASSTGGSNQPQHF	TGTGCCAGCAGTACAGGGGGCTCAAATCAGCCCCAGCATTTT
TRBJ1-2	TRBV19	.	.	CASSRGGALRNDGYTF	TGTGCCAGTAGTCGGGGGGGGGCGTTGAGGAACGATGGCTACACCTTC
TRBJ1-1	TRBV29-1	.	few	CSVEDRASLTEAFF	TGCAGCGTTGAAGATCGTGCGAGTCTCACTGAAGCTTTCTTT
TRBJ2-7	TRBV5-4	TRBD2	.	CASSLSLAASEQYF	TGTGCCAGCAGCTTGTCACTAGCGGCCAGCGAGCAGTACTTC
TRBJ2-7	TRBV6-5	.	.	CASTFGGSSSYEQYF	TGTGCCAGCACCTTCGGCGGCTCCAGCTCCTACGAGCAGTACTTC
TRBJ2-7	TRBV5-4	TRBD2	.	CASSLQASGMYEQYF	TGTGCCAGCAGCTTGCAGGCTAGCGGGATGTACGAGCAGTACTTC
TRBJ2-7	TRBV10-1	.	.	CASGQAYEQYF	TGCGCCAGCGGCCAGGCCTACGAGCAGTACTTC
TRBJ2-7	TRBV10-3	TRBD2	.	CAISEPGGGSYEQYF	TGTGCCATCAGTGAGCCCGGGGGAGGGTCCTACGAGCAGTACTTC
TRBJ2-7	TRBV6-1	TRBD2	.	CASLIAGGKYEQYF	TGTGCCAGCCTAATAGCGGGAGGGAAGTACGAGCAGTACTTC
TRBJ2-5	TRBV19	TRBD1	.	CASSRTGGEVTQYF	TGTGCCAGTAGTCGGACAGGGGGCGAAGTGACCCAGTACTTC
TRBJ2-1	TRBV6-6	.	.	CASSFRVFNNEQFF	TGTGCCAGCAGCTTCAGGGTTTTTAACAATGAGCAGTTCTTC
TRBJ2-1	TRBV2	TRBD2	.	CASSGPSGRVLDEQFF	TGTGCCAGCAGTGGGCCTAGCGGGAGAGTTTTGGATGAGCAGTTCTTC
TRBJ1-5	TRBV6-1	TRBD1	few	CASNRGQDQPQHF	TGTGCCAGCAACAGGGGGCAGGATCAGCCCCAGCATTTT
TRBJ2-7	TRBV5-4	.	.	CASSLGSRIDTYEQYF	TGTGCCAGCAGCTTGGGGTCCAGGATCGATACCTACGAGCAGTACTTC
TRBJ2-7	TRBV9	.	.	CASSTDPSSYEQYF	TGTGCCAGCAGCACAGACCCAAGCTCCTACGAGCAGTACTTC
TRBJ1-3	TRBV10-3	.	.	CAISDSLFGNTIYF	TGTGCCATCAGCGACAGTCTGTTTGGAAACACCATATATTTT
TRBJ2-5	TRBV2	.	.	CASTVRETQYF	TGTGCCAGCACGGTCCGAGAGACCCAGTACTTC
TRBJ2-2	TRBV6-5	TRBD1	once	CASSRGTGEGGELFF	TGTGCCAGCAGCAGGGGGACAGGGGAGGGCGGGGAGCTGTTTTTT
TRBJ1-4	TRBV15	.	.	CATSRDLGGTNEKLFF	TGTGCCACCAGCAGAGATTTGGGGGGGACTAATGAAAAACTGTTTTTT
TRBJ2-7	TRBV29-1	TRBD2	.	CSVASGSPYEQYF	TGCAGCGTGGCTAGCGGGAGTCCGTACGAGCAGTACTTC
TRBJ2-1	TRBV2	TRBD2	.	CASRRLAGVVGHEQFF	TGTGCCAGCCGAAGACTAGCGGGAGTTGTTGGGCATGAGCAGTTCTTC
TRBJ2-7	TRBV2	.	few	CASSSNEQYF	TGTGCCAGCAGTTCCAACGAGCAGTACTTC
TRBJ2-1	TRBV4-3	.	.	CASSQDRVAYNEQFF	TGCGCCAGCAGCCAAGACAGGGTTGCCTACAATGAGCAGTTCTTC
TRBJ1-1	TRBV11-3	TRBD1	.	CASSLVGGQGTEAFF	TGTGCCAGCAGCTTAGTGGGGGGACAGGGCACTGAAGCTTTCTTT
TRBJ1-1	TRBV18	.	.	CASSPETGPYVGTEAFF	TGTGCCAGCTCACCAGAGACAGGTCCCTACGTCGGCACTGAAGCTTTCTTT
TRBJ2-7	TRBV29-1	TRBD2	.	CSVQAGVINEQYF	TGCAGCGTCCAAGCGGGAGTGATAAACGAGCAGTACTTC
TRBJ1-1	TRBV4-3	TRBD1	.	CASSQEGGLEAFF	TGCGCCAGCAGCCAAGAAGGGGGCCTGGAAGCTTTCTTT
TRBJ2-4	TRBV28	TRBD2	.	CASSLLGLASRGNIQYF	TGTGCCAGCAGTTTGCTAGGACTAGCGAGCAGGGGGAACATTCAGTACTTC
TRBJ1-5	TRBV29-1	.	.	CSVGAFNQPQHF	TGCAGCGTTGGAGCGTTCAATCAGCCCCAGCATTTT
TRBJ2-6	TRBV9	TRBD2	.	CASSVGAGGANVLTF	TGTGCCAGCAGCGTAGGAGCGGGAGGGGCCAACGTCCTGACTTTC
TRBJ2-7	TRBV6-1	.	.	CASSEAWTVSYEQYF	TGTGCCAGCAGTGAGGCTTGGACAGTGTCCTACGAGCAGTACTTC
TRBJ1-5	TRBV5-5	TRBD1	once	CASSFFSAGGGSQPQHF	TGTGCCAGCAGCTTCTTTTCGGCTGGAGGGGGCAGTCAGCCCCAGCATTTT
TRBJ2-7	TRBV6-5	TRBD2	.	CASFKSGLNYEQYF	TGTGCCAGCTTCAAATCGGGACTAAACTACGAGCAGTACTTC
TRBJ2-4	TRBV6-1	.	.	CASSPRGKNIQYF	TGTGCCAGCAGCCCACGAGGCAAAAACATTCAGTACTTC